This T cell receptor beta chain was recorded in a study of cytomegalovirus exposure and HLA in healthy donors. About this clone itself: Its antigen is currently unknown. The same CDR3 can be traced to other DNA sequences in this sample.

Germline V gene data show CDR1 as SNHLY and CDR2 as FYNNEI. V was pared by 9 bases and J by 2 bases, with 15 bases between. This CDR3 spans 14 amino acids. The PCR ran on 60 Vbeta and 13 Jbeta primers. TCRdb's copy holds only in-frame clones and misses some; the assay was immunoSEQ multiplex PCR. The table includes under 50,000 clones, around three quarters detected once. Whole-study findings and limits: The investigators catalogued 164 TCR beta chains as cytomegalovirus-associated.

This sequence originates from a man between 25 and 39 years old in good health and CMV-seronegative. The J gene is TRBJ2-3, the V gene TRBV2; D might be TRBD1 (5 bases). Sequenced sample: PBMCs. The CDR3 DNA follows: TGTGCCAGTCCCCCTTATGGGGCCACAGATACGCAGTATTTT. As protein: CASPPYGATDTQYF. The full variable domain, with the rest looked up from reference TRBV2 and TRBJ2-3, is EPEVTQTPSHQVTQMGQEVILRCVPISNHLYFYWYRQILGQKVEFLVSFYNNEISEKSEIFDDQFSVERPDGSNFTLKIRSTKLEDSAMYFCASPPYGATDTQYFGPGTRLTVL.